This T cell receptor beta chain was sequenced in a study of neurological immune-mediated disorders. As for time point: longitudinal time-point 1 (baseline). Synthesis of cDNA was performed by 5'RACE using 10-nucleotide random UMIs. Each CDR3 protein gets one entry after TCRdb re-called the 5' RACE reads with MiXCR. The data hold around 76,000 distinct CDR3 sequences, with 10% observed a single time. The CDR3 covers 15 residues. Germline V gene lookup returns CDR1 LGHDT and CDR2 YNNKEL (reference sequence). Source material: PBMCs. The chain joins TRBV3-1 to TRBJ2-7; weak D call: TRBD2 (6 bases). This TCR came from a man under 40 in good health. CDR3 residues: CTSSPTDEPSYEQYF. Here the CDR3 DNA reads TGTACTAGCAGCCCTACGGATGAACCCTCCTACGAGCAGTACTTC.